Here is one TCR beta chain with its context. This sample is drawn from a study of PD-L1 blockade in urothelial cancer. Study-level background: Once treatment had started, blood was analyzed at 3 weeks (second dose) and again at 6 weeks. The median T cell count in blood samples was some 150,000.

The CDR3 has 14 amino acids. V shed 9 bases and J 7 bases; nucleotides not matched to a gene: 10. Germline V lookup: CDR1 LNHDA, CDR2 SQIVND (reference sequence). TCRdb's copy holds only in-frame clones and misses some; the assay was immunoSEQ multiplex PCR. The sample gives tens of thousands of clones, roughly 86% of which show up once; 3% to 3.5% is in the top ten. The material sequenced was PBMCs, taken around atezolizumab (anti-PD-L1) treatment. This chain uses TRBV19 with TRBJ1-2; 11 nucleotides line up with TRBD1. This clonotype was sampled from a man between 65 and 80 years old with urothelial cancer. CDR3 DNA sequence: TGTGCCAGCCGGGACAGGGGGGCCTCTATTGGCTACACCTTC. It encodes CASRDRGASIGYTF.